This entry concerns a single T cell receptor (beta chain). The sample comes from a study of blood T cell repertoires in COVID-19. Germline loops: CDR1 SGHRS, CDR2 YFSETQ. V gave up 3 bases and J gave up 0 bases; unmatched junction bases: 7. The CDR3 is 16 amino acids. The repertoire was sequenced with immunoSEQ multiplex PCR; TCRdb's copy has only in-frame clones and lacks some. This table holds tens of thousands of clones, around 90% found once. The material sequenced was peripheral blood. The chain recombines TRBV5-1 with TRBJ2-3, with 7 bases lining up with TRBD2. The source of this sequence is a woman in her forties or fifties with active or convalescent COVID-19. DNA of the CDR3: TGCGCCAGCAGCTCTTCGGGGGGATACAGCACAGATACGCAGTATTTT. Protein product: CASSSSGGYSTDTQYF.